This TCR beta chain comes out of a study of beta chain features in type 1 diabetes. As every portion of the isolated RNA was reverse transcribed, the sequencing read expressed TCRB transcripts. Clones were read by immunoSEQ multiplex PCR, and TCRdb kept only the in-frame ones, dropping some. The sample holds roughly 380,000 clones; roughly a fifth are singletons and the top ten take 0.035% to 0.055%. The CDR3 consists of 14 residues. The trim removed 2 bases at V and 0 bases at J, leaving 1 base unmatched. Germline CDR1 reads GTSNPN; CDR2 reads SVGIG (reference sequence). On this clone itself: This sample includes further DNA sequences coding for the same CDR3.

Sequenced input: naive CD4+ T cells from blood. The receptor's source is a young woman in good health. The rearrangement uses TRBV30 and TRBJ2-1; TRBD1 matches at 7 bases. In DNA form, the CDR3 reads TGTGCCTGGAGTCCAGGGGGCTCCTACAATGAGCAGTTCTTC. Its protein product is CAWSPGGSYNEQFF.